Below, 20 T cell receptor beta chains from the same sample are listed, as sequenced in a study of post-analysis software for immune sequencing data. The library was made from cDNA and included unique molecular identifiers. A single record per CDR3 protein comes from TCRdb applying MiXCR to the PCR reads. The profile shows 380,000 or so distinct CDR3 sequences, about a third of them singletons. These TCRs' antigens remain unknown. Findings and limits, study-wide: In patients, about 5 TRBV segments were more frequent than in controls, with TRBV5-6, TRBV5-1 and TRBV20-1 among them.

Input material: blood. The receptors here all came from a girl aged 10-17 years with multiple sclerosis.

The DNA for the CDR3 is TGTGCCAGCAGCTTTAAAATTGGGAGGCGGGAGATACAAGAGACCCAGTACTTC. Translated: CASSFKIGRREIQETQYF. The chain carries TRBV11-3 and TRBJ2-5; 7 bases agree with TRBD2. Germline-derived CDR1 and CDR2 are SGHNT and YENEEA. The CDR3 is 18 amino acids. Losses at the gene ends were 3 bases for V and 2 bases for J; bases not matched to a gene: 15.

The chain employs TRBV20-1 and TRBJ2-7, with a weak D call TRBD1 (6 bases). V lost 8 bases and J 0 bases, leaving 17 bases between the germline ends. CDR1 and CDR2 from the germline V gene are DFQATT and SNEGSKA (reference sequence). The CDR3 has 14 residues. CDR3 loop: CSLNYRESSYEQYF. As DNA, the CDR3 is TGCAGTCTCAATTACAGGGAAAGCTCCTACGAGCAGTACTTC.

This clonotype showed up just a few times. The J gene is TRBJ2-7, the V gene TRBV7-9; the D gene is possibly TRBD1 (5 bases). Germline CDR1 and CDR2: SEHNR and FQNEAQ (reference sequence). The V and J ends lost 1 base and 3 bases respectively, with 13 bases between them. The CDR3 has 15 residues. CDR3 sequence (DNA): TGTGCCAGCAGCTTAGGTGGGCTGGGGCACTACGAGCAGTACTTC. This translates into CASSLGGLGHYEQYF.

A few counts support this clonotype. The chain combines TRBV29-1 with TRBJ2-1; D is unclear. The germline V gene has CDR1 SQVTM and CDR2 ANQGSEA. The CDR3 extends over 13 amino acids. The V and J ends lost 3 bases and 6 bases respectively, with 12 bases between them. The CDR3 spells CSVDPGPSNEQFF. The CDR3 DNA is TGCAGCGTTGACCCTGGACCCAGCAATGAGCAGTTCTTC.

The chain carries TRBV5-1 and TRBJ2-5; D not resolved. CDR3 size: 15 residues. Trimming pared 0 bases from V and 2 bases from J, leaving 11 bases between. CDR1 is SGHRS, CDR2 YFSETQ, per germline. The CDR3 loop reads CASSLDGQNQETQYF. CDR3 sequence (DNA): TGCGCCAGCAGCTTGGACGGTCAGAATCAAGAGACCCAGTACTTC.

The chain joins TRBV10-3 to TRBJ2-3; D is possibly TRBD1 (6 bases). The CDR3 runs 15 residues. With 0 bases removed from V and 0 bases from J, the gap between germline ends came to 7 bases. The germline gives CDR1 ENHRY, CDR2 SYGVKD. For the CDR3, the DNA is TGTGCCATCAGTGAGTCAGGACAGAGCACAGATACGCAGTATTTT. Amino acid sequence: CAISESGQSTDTQYF.

There are a few counts of this clonotype. The gene calls are TRBV7-2 and TRBJ2-1; no firm D call. The V gene lost 5 bases and the J gene lost 13 bases, with 12 bases spanning the gap. This CDR3 is 11 amino acids long. Germline lookup yields CDR1 SGHTA and CDR2 FQGNSA. The CDR3 region is CASSPGSRQFF. CDR3 coding DNA: TGTGCCAGCAGCCCCGGTTCCCGACAGTTCTTC.

V is TRBV3-1 and J is TRBJ2-3; D possibly matches TRBD1 or TRBD2 (5 bases each). This CDR3 contains 13 residues. The V and J ends lost 1 base and 5 bases respectively, with 7 bases between them. CDR1 is LGHDT, CDR2 YNNKEL, per germline (reference sequence). CDR3 in DNA: TGTGCCAGCAGCCAAGCGGGGCTAGATACGCAGTATTTT. This translates into CASSQAGLDTQYF.

This sequence joins TRBV25-1 and TRBJ2-3, with 7 bases that match TRBD2. This CDR3 spans 15 amino acids. Germline V lookup: CDR1 MGHDK, CDR2 SYGVNS. The junction had 4 bases not matched to a gene; V was cut back by 4 bases and J by 0 bases. Here the CDR3 reads CASSGLAGSTDTQYF. The CDR3 coding sequence is TGTGCCAGCAGTGGATTAGCGGGTAGCACAGATACGCAGTATTTT.

This clonotype was seen a few times. The rearrangement links TRBV27 to TRBJ2-5; tentative D call: TRBD1 (5 bases). Matching the DNA end better, TRBJ2-7 makes the J call doubtful. CDR1 MNHEY and CDR2 SMNVEV come from the germline V gene (reference sequence). This CDR3 spans 15 amino acids. The CDR3 DNA reads TGTGCCAGCAGTCACTCCTCGACAGTAGCCTACGAGCAGTACTTC. Its protein is CASSHSSTVAYEQYF.

The rearrangement uses TRBV7-2 and TRBJ2-1, with TRBD1 as a possible D gene (5 bases). Germline lookup yields CDR1 SGHTA and CDR2 FQGNSA. V gave up 7 bases and J gave up 8 bases, with 30 bases separating them. This CDR3 is built from 18 residues. CDR3 DNA sequence: TGTGCCAGCAACCCCCCGAACCCGAGACAGCTGAGCAGCGATGAGCAGTTCTTC. Its protein product is CASNPPNPRQLSSDEQFF.

In regard to this clonotype: With a much larger clone just one base away, this may be a read error. The J gene is TRBJ2-7, the V gene TRBV4-1; D is unclear. The CDR3 has 13 residues. Germline V CDR1 and CDR2: MGHRA, YSYEKL. The germline V and J ends were trimmed by 1 base and 1 base, with 5 bases remaining between them. CDR3 in amino acids: CASSQGRSYEQYF. The CDR3, as DNA: TGCGCCAGCAGCCAAGGACGGTCCTACGAGCAGTACTTC.

The chain links TRBV5-6 to TRBJ2-7; D is perhaps TRBD1 or TRBD2 (5 bases each). Per germline, CDR1 SGHDT and CDR2 YYEEEE. The CDR3 contains 15 residues. V lost 4 bases, J lost 0 bases, and 14 bases lay in between. Written as DNA, the CDR3 is TGTGCCAGCAGCCCCCTGAAGGGGAGCTCCTACGAGCAGTACTTC. Amino acids: CASSPLKGSSYEQYF.

J is TRBJ2-2 and V is TRBV27; the D call may be TRBD1 or TRBD2 (7 bases each). This CDR3 comprises 14 residues. Germline lookup yields CDR1 MNHEY and CDR2 SMNVEV (reference sequence). V was shortened by 4 bases and J by 7 bases, with 13 bases between the two germline ends. The CDR3 sequence: CASSSPGGVGELFF. CDR3 sequence (DNA): TGTGCCAGCAGTTCCCCAGGGGGGGTCGGGGAGCTGTTTTTT.

The chain recombines TRBV29-1 with TRBJ1-1; no definite D call. The CDR3 loop spans 10 amino acids. Per the germline V gene, CDR1 is SQVTM and CDR2 is ANQGSEA. V was trimmed by 4 bases and J by 7 bases, leaving 7 bases between them. The CDR3 sequence: CSVVQFEAFF. Here the CDR3 DNA reads TGCAGCGTTGTACAGTTTGAAGCTTTCTTT. Complete variable domain (other parts from reference TRBV29-1 and TRBJ1-1): SAVISQKPSRDICQRGTSLTIQCQVDSQVTMMFWYRQQPGQSLTLIATANQGSEATYESGFVIDKFPISRPNLTFSTLTVSNMSPEDSSIYLCSVVQFEAFFGQGTRLTVV.

J is TRBJ2-4 and V is TRBV24-1, with 7 bases fitting TRBD1. Germline-derived CDR1 and CDR2 are KGHDR and SFDVKD. CDR3 size: 18 residues. J lost 2 bases, V lost 3 bases, and 12 bases had no gene match. CDR3 sequence reads: CATSDARTGPVSKNIQYF. Here the CDR3 DNA reads TGTGCCACCAGTGATGCCCGGACAGGCCCAGTTTCCAAAAACATTCAGTACTTC.

The sample holds a few counts of this clonotype. The V call is TRBV12-3 or TRBV12-4, the J call TRBJ1-1; maybe TRBD1 (5 bases). The V end was cut by 2 bases, the J end by 3 bases, with 13 bases between. This CDR3 region has 15 residues. CDR3 nucleotide sequence: TGTGCCAGCAGTTTAATGGGCACGGGGGACACTGAAGCTTTCTTT. This encodes CASSLMGTGDTEAFF.

This sequence joins TRBV7-2 and TRBJ2-5, with 8 positions matching TRBD2. Trimming took 3 bases from V and 4 from J; bases not matched to a gene: 7. This CDR3 comprises 15 residues. From germline, CDR1 is SGHTA and CDR2 FQGNSA. For the CDR3, the DNA is TGTGCCAGCAGCTTTAGAGCGGGGGTGGGAGAGACCCAGTACTTC. Amino acid sequence: CASSFRAGVGETQYF.

The V gene is TRBV12-3 or TRBV12-4, the J gene TRBJ2-3; TRBD2 agrees at 11 bases. This CDR3 has 15 amino acids. V dropped 6 bases and J dropped 5; count of bases not matched to a gene: 7. The chain's CDR3 is CASSRQGLAEDTQYF. CDR3 nucleotides: TGTGCCAGCAGCCGACAGGGACTAGCGGAAGATACGCAGTATTTT.

The rearrangement uses TRBV6-6 and TRBJ2-5; tentatively, D is TRBD1 (6 bases). The J call may be in error: the DNA end matches TRBJ2-7 better. Germline values: CDR1 MNHNY, CDR2 SVGAGI (reference sequence). The CDR3 extends over 14 amino acids. The CDR3 loop is CASSYWGRGYEQYF. As DNA, the CDR3 is TGTGCCAGCAGTTACTGGGGCAGGGGCTACGAGCAGTACTTC.